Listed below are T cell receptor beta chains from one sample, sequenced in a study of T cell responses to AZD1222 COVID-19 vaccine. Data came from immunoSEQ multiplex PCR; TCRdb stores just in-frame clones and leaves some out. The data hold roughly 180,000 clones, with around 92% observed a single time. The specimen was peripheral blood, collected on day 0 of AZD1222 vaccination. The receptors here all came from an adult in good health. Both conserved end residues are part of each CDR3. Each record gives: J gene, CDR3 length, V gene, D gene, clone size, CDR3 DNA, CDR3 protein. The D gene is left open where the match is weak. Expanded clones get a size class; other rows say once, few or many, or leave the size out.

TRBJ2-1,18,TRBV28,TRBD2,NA,TGTGCCAGCAGTTTAGGGACTAGCGGGAGACACTCCTACAATGAGCAGTTCTTC,CASSLGTSGRHSYNEQFF
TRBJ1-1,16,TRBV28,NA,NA,TGTGCCAGCAGTTACGGACGGGGGGGCCGGCGCACTGAAGCTTTCTTT,CASSYGRGGRRTEAFF
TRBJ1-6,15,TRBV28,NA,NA,TGTGCCAGCAGTCCATACGGGACAAATAATTCACCCCTCCACTTT,CASSPYGTNNSPLHF
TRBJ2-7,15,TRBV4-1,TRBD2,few,TGCGCCAGCAGCCAAGAACCTAGCGGCTCCTACGAGCAGTACTTC,CASSQEPSGSYEQYF
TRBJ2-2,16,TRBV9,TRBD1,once,TGTGCCAGCAGCGTCAGGCACAGGGGGAATTCCGGGGAGCTGTTTTTT,CASSVRHRGNSGELFF
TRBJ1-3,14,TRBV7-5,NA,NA,TGTGCCAGAAGCTCTCGCGGGGCTGGAAACACCATATATTTT,CARSSRGAGNTIYF
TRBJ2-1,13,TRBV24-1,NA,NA,TGTGCCACGGTCGTCTCCGGGAGAAATGAGCAGTTCTTC,CATVVSGRNEQFF
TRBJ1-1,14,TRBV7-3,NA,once,TGTGCCAGCAGCTCGTCCACCAGTAACACTGAAGCTTTCTTT,CASSSSTSNTEAFF
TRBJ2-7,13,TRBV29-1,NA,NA,TGCAGCGTTCCCTCGGGGCCTTCTTACGAGCAGTACTTC,CSVPSGPSYEQYF
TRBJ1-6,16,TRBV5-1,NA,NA,TGCGCCAGCAGCCCAGAAAAGAGCTCCTATAATTCACCCCTCCACTTT,CASSPEKSSYNSPLHF
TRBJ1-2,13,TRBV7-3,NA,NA,TGTGCCAGCAGCCTCCTGGGGAACTATGGCTACACCTTC,CASSLLGNYGYTF
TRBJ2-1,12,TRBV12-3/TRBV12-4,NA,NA,TGTGCCAGCAGTTATCGGGTAAATGAGCAGTTCTTC,CASSYRVNEQFF
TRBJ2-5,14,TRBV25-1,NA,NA,TGTGCCAGCAGTGGCTCGGGACTTGAAGAGACCCAGTACTTC,CASSGSGLEETQYF
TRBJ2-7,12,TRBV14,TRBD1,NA,TGTGCCAGCAGCCGGACAGGGTTCGAGCAGTACTTC,CASSRTGFEQYF